These 28 T cell receptor beta chains originate from one sample sequenced in a study of T cell responses to AZD1222 COVID-19 vaccine. TCRdb's table, derived via immunoSEQ multiplex PCR, lists solely in-frame clones and lacks some. Of about 100,000 clones in the sample, about 89% were seen once. The sequencing used peripheral blood, collected on day 0 of MenACWY control vaccination. The source of these receptors is an adult in good health.

The chain employs TRBV28 and TRBJ1-1; D uncertain. The germline CDR1 and CDR2 sequences are MDHEN and SYDVKM. This CDR3 contains 15 residues. V dropped 2 bases and J dropped 0 bases, with 10 bases sitting between them. CDR3 in DNA: TGTGCCAGCAGTTTAGGACGCCTAGTGAACACTGAAGCTTTCTTT. As protein: CASSLGRLVNTEAFF.

This clone was found a few times. The chain couples TRBV7-8 to TRBJ2-5; a weak D match, TRBD2 (6 bases). Looked up from germline, CDR1 is SGHVS and CDR2 is FQNEAQ. This CDR3 has 14 residues. The germline V and J ends were trimmed by 2 bases and 5 bases, with 12 bases remaining between them. This CDR3 reads CASSLSTSTETQYF. DNA of the CDR3: TGTGCCAGCAGCTTATCCACTAGCACGGAGACCCAGTACTTC.

V is TRBV18 and J is TRBJ1-2, with 10 bases identical to TRBD1. The ends lost 6 bases at V and 2 bases at J; junction bases unmatched: 15. This CDR3 has 18 residues. Germline V gene lookup returns CDR1 KGHSH and CDR2 LQKENI. The CDR3 nucleotides are TGTGCCAGCTCCCTCACCCAGCAAGCGGGACAGGGGAACTATGGCTACACCTTC. Residues: CASSLTQQAGQGNYGYTF.

The rearrangement joins TRBV10-3 to TRBJ1-6; tentative D call: TRBD1 (5 bases). Germline V lookup: CDR1 ENHRY, CDR2 SYGVKD. This CDR3 spans 14 amino acids. V was clipped by 2 bases and J by 13 bases, with 15 bases between them. The CDR3 DNA reads TGTGCCATCAGTGAGGAGTCCGGGGGGACGCCCCTCCACTTT. Translating it yields CAISEESGGTPLHF.

The gene calls are TRBV4-3 and TRBJ2-2; possible D gene TRBD2, 6 bases. Deletions cut 10 bases from V and 0 bases from J, with 12 bases between. Germline V CDR1 and CDR2: LGHNA, YSLEER. The CDR3 length is 14 residues. The CDR3 sequence: CAIFPSANTGELFF. In nucleotides, the CDR3 is TGCGCCATCTTTCCTAGCGCGAACACCGGGGAGCTGTTTTTT.

The rearrangement uses TRBV5-1 and TRBJ1-2, with D unclear. The CDR3 spans 12 residues. CDR1 is SGHRS, CDR2 YFSETQ, per germline. Trimming took off 0 bases at V and 6 bases at J, with 6 bases between the two ends. CDR3 sequence: CASSLDGDGYTF. CDR3 sequence (DNA): TGCGCCAGCAGCTTGGATGGGGATGGCTACACCTTC.

V usage is TRBV29-1 and J usage is TRBJ2-7; 8 bases agree with TRBD2. CDR1 is SQVTM and CDR2 is ANQGSEA in the germline V gene. V gave up 6 bases and J gave up 2 bases; unmatched junction bases: 3. The CDR3 is 12 residues long. DNA for the CDR3: TGCAGCGTCCTAGCGGGTACCTACGAGCAGTACTTC. It is translated as CSVLAGTYEQYF.

J is TRBJ2-5 and V is TRBV5-1, with D maybe TRBD2 (5 bases). The germline CDR1 and CDR2 sequences are SGHRS and YFSETQ. V gave up 0 bases and J gave up 0 bases, with 15 bases separating them. This CDR3 spans 17 amino acids. The CDR3 DNA reads TGCGCCAGCAGCTTGGGAGGGCAGCGGCTGTACCAAGAGACCCAGTACTTC. This codes for CASSLGGQRLYQETQYF.

The chain links TRBV18 to TRBJ2-5; TRBD1 is a possible D gene (5 bases). Trimming pared 3 bases from V and 0 bases from J, leaving 8 bases between. The CDR3 totals 14 residues. The germline V gene encodes CDR1 KGHSH and CDR2 LQKENI. Written as DNA, the CDR3 is TGTGCCAGCTCACCTCGACAGAACCAAGAGACCCAGTACTTC. Its translation is CASSPRQNQETQYF.

The gene calls are TRBV28 and TRBJ2-7, with a possible D match to TRBD2 (7 bases). The CDR3 consists of 15 residues. Germline assignment: CDR1 MDHEN and CDR2 SYDVKM. V lost 7 bases and J 2 bases, leaving 18 bases between the germline ends. The CDR3 protein is CASTLKGGLTYEQYF. CDR3 bases: TGTGCCAGCACCCTTAAAGGGGGACTAACCTACGAGCAGTACTTC.

V and J are TRBV4-1 and TRBJ2-7, with 10 bases lining up with TRBD2. The trim removed 3 bases at V and 3 bases at J, leaving 8 bases unmatched. In germline, CDR1 is MGHRA, CDR2 YSYEKL. The CDR3 covers 16 residues. CDR3 nucleotide sequence: TGCGCCAGCAGCCAGGAACTAGCGGGGTTAATCTACGAGCAGTACTTC. Its translation is CASSQELAGLIYEQYF.

The V call is TRBV5-1, the J call TRBJ2-6; TRBD2 matches at 8 bases. This CDR3 region has 19 residues. Germline V lookup: CDR1 SGHRS, CDR2 YFSETQ. The junction had 17 bases not matched to a gene; V was cut back by 4 bases and J by 5 bases. The CDR3, as DNA: TGCGCCAGCAGCATCATTGGTAGAGGCGGGGGGCTAAGGGCCAACGTCCTGACTTTC. Amino acids: CASSIIGRGGGLRANVLTF.

This chain connects TRBV13 to TRBJ2-5, with 8 nucleotides matching TRBD2. CDR3 length: 15 residues. Germline V gene sequence: CDR1 PRHDT, CDR2 FYEKMQ (reference sequence). Trimming cost V 6 bases and J 4 bases; bases outside gene matches: 10. DNA of the CDR3: TGTGCCAGCAGTCTCCAGCGGGGGACGGGAGAGACCCAGTACTTC. This encodes CASSLQRGTGETQYF.

This chain uses TRBV6-2 or TRBV6-3 with TRBJ1-2, with unresolved D. CDR3 size: 13 residues. V dropped 6 bases and J dropped 4 bases, with 12 bases sitting between them. Per the germline V gene, CDR1 is MNHEY and CDR2 is SVGEGT. CDR3 residues: CASSPQDGYGYTF. CDR3 bases: TGTGCCAGCAGCCCTCAGGACGGCTATGGCTACACCTTC.

The rearrangement joins TRBV5-4 to TRBJ2-3, with 9 nucleotides matching TRBD2. Looked up from germline, CDR1 is SGHNT and CDR2 is YYREEE (reference sequence). Germline trimming cut 1 base from V and 3 bases from J; bases unmatched to any gene: 6. This CDR3 has 16 residues. For the CDR3, the DNA is TGTGCCAGCAGCTTGTTGATAGCGGGAGCAACAGATACGCAGTATTTT. Translated, it gives CASSLLIAGATDTQYF.

This sequence joins TRBV16 and TRBJ1-1, with D tentatively TRBD1 (5 bases). This CDR3 is built from 14 residues. V lost 2 bases to trimming and J lost 4 bases, with 11 bases between them. In germline, CDR1 is KGHSY, CDR2 FQNENV. The DNA of the CDR3 is TGTGCCAGCAGCCAAACCGGGGGGATCACTGAAGCTTTCTTT. It specifies CASSQTGGITEAFF.

The V and J genes are TRBV30 and TRBJ1-1; D is undetermined. V dropped 3 bases and J dropped 6 bases, with 32 bases sitting between them. The CDR3 length is 19 residues. In germline, CDR1 is GTSNPN, CDR2 SVGIG (reference sequence). CDR3 loop: CAWSGPQGAYRGTEAEAFF. The CDR3 DNA reads as TGTGCCTGGAGCGGACCTCAAGGAGCCTACCGGGGAACTGAGGCTGAAGCTTTCTTT.

In its sample, this clone was seen once. The V call is TRBV28, the J call TRBJ2-7; maybe TRBD1 (6 bases). The CDR3 contains 15 residues. V lost 9 bases, J lost 3 bases, and 21 bases lay in between. Germline-derived CDR1 and CDR2 are MDHEN and SYDVKM. CDR3 sequence (DNA): TGTGCCAGTAACTTCCGGGACACGGTATTCTACGAGCAGTACTTC. This sequence encodes CASNFRDTVFYEQYF.

The chain uses TRBV7-9 and TRBJ1-1; unclear D gene. CDR3 size: 13 residues. Germline-derived CDR1 and CDR2 are SEHNR and FQNEAQ (reference sequence). V was shortened by 2 bases and J by 1 base, with 5 bases between the two germline ends. The CDR3 protein is CASSLRPNTEAFF. CDR3 DNA sequence: TGTGCCAGCAGCTTAAGGCCGAACACTGAAGCTTTCTTT.

J is TRBJ2-2 and V is TRBV19, with D possibly being TRBD1 (6 bases). CDR3 size: 13 residues. Trimming pared 9 bases from V and 0 bases from J, leaving 8 bases between. From germline, CDR1 is LNHDA and CDR2 SQIVND (reference sequence). The CDR3 DNA reads as TGTGCCAGCAGGGGTCCGAACACCGGGGAGCTGTTTTTT. It is translated as CASRGPNTGELFF. The full variable domain, with the rest looked up from reference TRBV19 and TRBJ2-2, is DGGITQSPKYLFRKEGQNVTLSCEQNLNHDAMYWYRQDPGQGLRLIYYSQIVNDFQKGDIAEGYSVSREKKESFPLTVTSAQKNPTAFYLCASRGPNTGELFFGEGSRLTVL.

The chain couples TRBV5-1 to TRBJ1-4, with 7 bases lining up with TRBD1. The CDR3 loop spans 16 amino acids. V lost 2 bases to trimming and J lost 4 bases; unmatched junction nucleotides: 8. CDR1 and CDR2 (germline): SGHRS, YFSETQ. The CDR3 coding sequence is TGCGCCAGCAGCTTATCAGGGGGGAGGAGTAATGAAAAACTGTTTTTT. Residues: CASSLSGGRSNEKLFF.

For this clone: This specimen includes other DNA sequences encoding the same CDR3. V and J are TRBV7-9 and TRBJ1-5, with D unclear. There are 14 residues in the CDR3. Deletions cut 3 bases from V and 1 base from J, with 7 bases between. Germline V gene sequence: CDR1 SEHNR, CDR2 FQNEAQ (reference sequence). CDR3 nucleotide sequence: TGTGCCAGCAGCTTCGGGCAGAGCAATCAGCCCCAGCATTTT. Protein sequence: CASSFGQSNQPQHF.

V usage is TRBV9 and J usage is TRBJ2-7; TRBD1 matches at 8 bases. Germline CDR1 SGDLS, CDR2 YYNGEE. This CDR3 is built from 17 residues. The ends lost 0 bases at V and 3 bases at J; junction bases unmatched: 11. DNA of the CDR3: TGTGCCAGCAGCGTAGGCCCACCCGACAGGGGAGGCTACGAGCAGTACTTC. Residues: CASSVGPPDRGGYEQYF.

The genes are TRBV28 and TRBJ2-2; the D gene is possibly TRBD1 (5 bases). The CDR3 length is 15 residues. CDR1 MDHEN and CDR2 SYDVKM come from the germline V gene. V lost 5 bases and J lost 10, with 20 bases in between. CDR3 in amino acids: CASSSEQPGQVELFF. DNA of the CDR3: TGTGCCAGCAGTAGTGAGCAGCCAGGACAAGTGGAGCTGTTTTTT.

The chain combines TRBV11-3 with TRBJ2-2; TRBD1 agrees at 7 bases. Unmatched junction bases numbered 4, after V lost 5 bases and J lost 4 bases. Germline V lookup: CDR1 SGHNT, CDR2 YENEEA. The length of the CDR3 is 14 residues. CDR3 in amino acids: CASSRDRSTGELFF. For the CDR3, the DNA is TGTGCCAGCAGCCGGGACAGAAGCACCGGGGAGCTGTTTTTT.

The chain has TRBV4-2 and TRBJ1-4; D ambiguous. The CDR3 is 14 residues long. V lost 4 bases, J lost 8 bases, and 14 bases lay in between. The germline CDR1 and CDR2 sequences are LGHNA and YNFKEQ. The CDR3 nucleotides read TGTGCCAGCAGCCGTCCGGGGATTGAAGAAAAACTGTTTTTT. Translated, it gives CASSRPGIEEKLFF.

V usage is TRBV9 and J usage is TRBJ2-3; 9 positions match TRBD1. CDR1 and CDR2 from the germline V gene are SGDLS and YYNGEE. With 3 bases clipped from V and 8 bases from J, the junction kept 19 bases outside the gene matches. The CDR3 covers 18 residues. The CDR3 sequence is CASSASRTGGAESGTQYF. The DNA for the CDR3 is TGTGCCAGCAGCGCCTCCAGAACAGGGGGCGCGGAGTCTGGTACGCAGTATTTT. Complete variable domain (other parts from reference TRBV9 and TRBJ2-3): DSGVTQTPKHLITATGQRVTLRCSPRSGDLSVYWYQQSLDQGLQFLIQYYNGEERAKGNILERFSAQQFPDLHSELNLSSLELGDSALYFCASSASRTGGAESGTQYFGPGTRLTVL.

The gene calls are TRBV7-2 and TRBJ2-7, with 8 bases identical to TRBD1. The CDR3 runs to 13 residues. Trimming at V came to 5 bases and at J to 2 bases, leaving 2 bases not matched to a gene. The V gene's germline CDR1 is SGHTA and CDR2 FQGNSA. CDR3 in amino acids: CASSVGQAYEQYF. CDR3 DNA: TGTGCCAGCAGCGTGGGACAGGCCTACGAGCAGTACTTC.